The clone carrying this TCR beta chain came up a few times. Its cognate antigen is unknown. These data belong to a study of STAT5B mutations in CD4+ large granular lymphocyte leukemia. Study information: Healthy donors showed HLA-associated enrichment of the CDR3 'QG' motif. Notes on the study in general: Without putative leukemic clones, patient CD4-sorted repertoires remained more clonal than healthy CD4+ repertoires.

This CDR3 has 13 residues. Germline CDR1 KGHSH, CDR2 LQKENI. V lost 3 bases, J lost 6 bases, and 2 bases stayed unmatched. Buffy coats from healthy blood donors served as controls. Assay used: immunoSEQ multiplex PCR; TCRdb lists only in-frame clones, some missing. The table has 25,000 to 35,000 clones, roughly 70% seen once. V is TRBV18 and J is TRBJ1-2; 9 nucleotides match TRBD1. The TCR was taken from a human donor in good health. The sample consisted of CD4+ T cells from blood buffy coats. The CDR3: CASSPRDRDGYTF. The CDR3 DNA is TGTGCCAGCTCACCCCGGGACAGGGATGGCTACACCTTC. The full variable domain, with the rest looked up from reference TRBV18 and TRBJ1-2, is NAGVMQNPRHLVRRRGQEARLRCSPMKGHSHVYWYRQLPEEGLKFMVYLQKENIIDESGMPKERFSAEFPKEGPSILRIQQVVRGDSAAYFCASSPRDRDGYTFGSGTRLTVV.